This T cell receptor (beta chain) was identified during a study of blood T cell repertoires in COVID-19 (dated by TCRdb to between 2020 and 2021). Regarding the study in general: Samples covering the acute and convalescent phases of COVID-19 were provided by collaborators in the United States, Italy and Spain. The prospective study material was composed of cDNA or gDNA derived from T cells, B-cell-depleted T cells, or PBMCs. The dataset comprised deeply sampled blood TCRbeta repertoires from subjects exposed to, actively infected with, or recovered from COVID-19. A freely available public database, intended as a resource for researchers studying the immune response to SARS-CoV-2, is where the repertoires were released. Samples were obtained from the ongoing ImmuneRACE study (first 160 participants) and from roughly 1,300 subjects provided by 6 global collaborators. Nearly every sample came with metadata listing a de-identified subject ID, COVID-19 status, age in years and sex. HLA class I and class II types, where available, came from metadata supplied by the sample provider rather than from assay-based typing.

Each collaborating institution followed its own protocols to collect whole blood in K2EDTA tubes. For TCRbeta analysis, collaborators shipped samples in one of three forms: frozen whole blood, isolated PBMCs, or DNA extracted from either of those sample types. Overall study results and their limits: Clinical and demographic metadata were provided uncurated, with the amount varying by source and participant.

With regard to this clone: The clone's antigen remains unknown. There are no base qualities to consult, and no much larger clone falls within one base.

TCRbeta CDR3 regions were amplified from genomic DNA by means of the immunoSEQ Assay, a bias-controlled multiplex PCR. Turning to the authors' computational methods: The number of nucleated cells in each sample was estimated by amplification of reference gene primers within the assay. To quantify the absolute abundance of each unique TCRbeta CDR3 rearrangement, sequence reads were collapsed and filtered. Productive Simpson clonality was computed per sample as the square root of Simpson's diversity index over productive rearrangements. The table was pulled from immuneACCESS by TCRdb, which kept in-frame rearrangements only. Such tables lose some clones; where checked, under half of the loss comes from unresolved V genes, and the rest has no known cause. The V and J calls and clone size were taken over from that table, and D and trimming were inferred from the DNA. This sample holds 85,000 to 110,000 clones; roughly nine tenths were observed only once. Approximately 17% of the sample comes from the top ten.

The source is a woman aged 80 or over in a cohort sampled during active COVID-19. Sequenced input: peripheral blood.

The bases are TGTGCCAGCAGCTTAGATTTGGGGGGACTAGGCTCCTACAATGAGCAGTTCTTC. Translation gives CASSLDLGGLGSYNEQFF. Recombination joined TRBV7-9 with TRBJ2-1, and 8 bases in between align with TRBD2. The CDR3 covers 18 residues, taking in both the cysteine and the phenylalanine. CDR3 DNA is the only sequence kept; it has 54 bases, read in frame from the first base. After removal of 1 base from V and 0 bases from J, the junction retains 8 bases not matched to a gene. CDR1 and CDR2 are read off the germline V gene (reference sequence) as SEHNR and FQNEAQ.